Below, 24 T cell receptor beta chains from the same sample are listed, as sequenced in a study of shared clonotypes between healthy human individuals. Sequencing used immunoSEQ multiplex PCR; TCRdb keeps in-frame clones, though not all of them. The data show approximately 250,000 clones, under 80% seen once. Material: memory CD4+ T cells sorted from blood. Subset in this sample: CD45RA-negative fraction. These TCRs come from a man aged 30-40 years in good health.

This clone has just a few counts. The chain joins TRBV5-1 to TRBJ2-5; possible D gene TRBD2, 6 bases. The V gene's germline CDR1 is SGHRS and CDR2 YFSETQ. This CDR3 spans 12 amino acids. V dropped 4 bases and J dropped 9 bases, with 13 bases sitting between them. CDR3: CASSAEEGAQYF. CDR3 bases: TGCGCCAGCAGCGCCGAGGAGGGCGCCCAGTACTTC.

J is TRBJ2-1 and V is TRBV7-2; D is undetermined. Trimming took 1 base from V and 2 from J, leaving 9 bases between them. CDR3 length: 15 residues. CDR1 and CDR2 from the germline V gene are SGHTA and FQGNSA. The CDR3 region is CASSLDSTTYNEQFF. In DNA form, the CDR3 reads TGTGCCAGCAGCTTAGACAGCACCACCTACAATGAGCAGTTCTTC.

V is TRBV2 and J is TRBJ1-1, with 9 bases matching TRBD1. CDR1 is SNHLY, CDR2 FYNNEI, per germline. V trimming: 4 bases; J trimming: 0 bases; junction bases outside the gene matches: 3. The CDR3 is 15 amino acids. CDR3: CASSGTGGVNTEAFF. CDR3 DNA: TGTGCCAGCAGTGGAACAGGGGGCGTGAACACTGAAGCTTTCTTT.

In its sample, this clone was seen a few times. J is TRBJ2-5 and V is TRBV5-1, with 9 bases matching TRBD1. Germline V gene data show CDR1 as SGHRS and CDR2 as YFSETQ. V shed 4 bases, J shed 4 bases, and the junction held 5 bases outside the gene matches. CDR3 length equals 14 residues. The CDR3 loop reads CASSRDRAGETQYF. In nucleotides, the CDR3 is TGCGCCAGCAGCCGGGACAGGGCGGGAGAGACCCAGTACTTC.

The V call is TRBV19, the J call TRBJ2-1; D ambiguous. Looked up from germline, CDR1 is LNHDA and CDR2 is SQIVND (reference sequence). Trimming left V 4 bases short and J 9 bases short, with 13 bases between. The length of the CDR3 is 13 residues. The CDR3 nucleotides are TGTGCCAGTAGTAATCCCGTTTACGTTGAGCAGTTCTTC. It yields the protein CASSNPVYVEQFF.

The chain carries TRBV19 and TRBJ2-1; 10 bases are a match to TRBD1. Germline V gene sequence: CDR1 LNHDA, CDR2 SQIVND (reference sequence). The CDR3 runs 20 residues. Trimming removed 3 bases from V and 2 bases from J; junction bases left unmatched: 16. The CDR3 region is CASSIKVGTGVSIAYNEQFF. The CDR3 nucleotides read TGTGCCAGTAGTATTAAAGTAGGGACAGGGGTTTCGATCGCCTACAATGAGCAGTTCTTC.

This clone occurred many times. V is TRBV7-2 and J is TRBJ2-3; D may match TRBD1 or TRBD2 (5 bases each). V was cut by 8 bases and J by 4 bases, with 13 bases left in between. Germline CDR1 and CDR2: SGHTA and FQGNSA. The CDR3 is 13 residues long. CDR3 in amino acids: CASATVGADTQYF. The CDR3 nucleotides read TGTGCCAGCGCAACGGTGGGGGCAGATACGCAGTATTTT.

This sequence joins TRBV18 and TRBJ2-7, with 8 bases fitting TRBD1. The CDR3 length is 16 residues. Germline V CDR1 and CDR2: KGHSH, LQKENI. The trim removed 3 bases at V and 3 bases at J, leaving 10 bases unmatched. The CDR3 loop is CASSPRLGQGGYEQYF. The CDR3 DNA is TGTGCCAGCTCACCGCGATTAGGACAGGGAGGCTACGAGCAGTACTTC.

The chain joins TRBV25-1 to TRBJ1-2, with D uncertain. CDR1 and CDR2 from the germline V gene are MGHDK and SYGVNS. V lost 0 bases and J lost 8, with 19 bases in between. The CDR3 runs 16 residues. The CDR3 DNA is TGTGCCAGCAGTGAATATGAAGGCAGAACTGGGGAAGGCTACACCTTC. Translated: CASSEYEGRTGEGYTF.

For the CDR3, the DNA is TGTGCCAGCAGCCGGGACAGGCTTAATGAAAAACTGTTTTTT. Protein sequence: CASSRDRLNEKLFF. The chain couples TRBV7-9 to TRBJ1-4; 8 bases match TRBD1. Germline CDR1 SEHNR, CDR2 FQNEAQ (reference sequence). Trimming at V came to 5 bases and at J to 4 bases, leaving 3 bases not matched to a gene. The CDR3 is made up of 14 amino acids.

The chain uses TRBV28 and TRBJ2-1; TRBD2 agrees at 12 bases. CDR3 size: 23 residues. Per the germline V gene, CDR1 is MDHEN and CDR2 is SYDVKM. The trim removed 4 bases at V and 3 bases at J, leaving 25 bases unmatched. The chain's CDR3 is CASSSPSLRAGLAGLLDYNEQFF. The CDR3 DNA reads as TGTGCCAGCAGTTCCCCATCCCTTAGAGCGGGACTAGCGGGTCTTCTCGACTACAATGAGCAGTTCTTC. Combining the CDR3 with reference TRBV28 and TRBJ2-1 gives the whole variable domain DVKVTQSSRYLVKRTGEKVFLECVQDMDHENMFWYRQDPGLGLRLIYFSYDVKMKEKGDIPEGYSVSREKKERFSLILESASTNQTSMYLCASSSPSLRAGLAGLLDYNEQFFGPGTRLTVL.

The rearrangement joins TRBV20-1 to TRBJ1-2; D remains unclear. This CDR3 spans 10 amino acids. V dropped 1 base and J dropped 6 bases, with 3 bases sitting between them. Per germline, CDR1 DFQATT and CDR2 SNEGSKA (reference sequence). The CDR3 here is CSARVDGYTF. In DNA form, the CDR3 reads TGCAGTGCTAGAGTTGATGGCTACACCTTC.

The V gene is TRBV5-1, the J gene TRBJ1-2; no clear D gene. V was cut by 1 base and J by 3 bases, with 7 bases left in between. Germline V lookup: CDR1 SGHRS, CDR2 YFSETQ. This CDR3 spans 13 amino acids. Written as DNA, the CDR3 is TGCGCCAGCAGCTTGACGCCCTACTATGGCTACACCTTC. Translated, it gives CASSLTPYYGYTF. Complete variable domain (other parts from reference TRBV5-1 and TRBJ1-2): KAGVTQTPRYLIKTRGQQVTLSCSPISGHRSVSWYQQTPGQGLQFLFEYFSETQRNKGNFPGRFSGRQFSNSRSEMNVSTLELGDSALYLCASSLTPYYGYTFGSGTRLTVV.

This clone was counted many times. The V gene is TRBV5-4, the J gene TRBJ2-7, with D possibly being TRBD1 (7 bases). V lost 1 base, J lost 7 bases, and 21 bases lay in between. The germline CDR1 and CDR2 sequences are SGHNT and YYREEE (reference sequence). The CDR3 loop spans 16 amino acids. DNA for the CDR3: TGTGCCAGCAGCTTGCAGGGGGGAACAGGACGGCTTGAGCAGTACTTC. This sequence encodes CASSLQGGTGRLEQYF.

The rearrangement links TRBV7-9 to TRBJ2-7; 8 bases line up with TRBD1. V lost 0 bases to trimming and J lost 4 bases; unmatched junction nucleotides: 17. Germline loops: CDR1 SEHNR, CDR2 FQNEAQ (reference sequence). The CDR3 spans 19 residues. Here the CDR3 DNA reads TGTGCCAGCAGCTTAGCGCGGAGTAGCGAGGACAGGGACCGGTACGAGCAGTACTTC. Translation: CASSLARSSEDRDRYEQYF.

CDR3 DNA sequence: TGTGCCAGCAGTGCGACTAGCGGGAGTACGCACGAGCAGTACTTC. This encodes CASSATSGSTHEQYF. V gene TRBV2 combines with J gene TRBJ2-7; 12 bases match TRBD2. Germline V gene data show CDR1 as SNHLY and CDR2 as FYNNEI. The CDR3 runs 15 residues. The V segment lost 4 bases and the J segment 5 bases; nucleotides outside the gene matches: 6.

The rearrangement links TRBV4-2 to TRBJ2-5, with D maybe TRBD1 (5 bases). The CDR3 loop spans 15 amino acids. Germline V gene sequence: CDR1 LGHNA, CDR2 YNFKEQ. V shed 1 base and J shed 3 bases, with 12 bases lying between them. The DNA for the CDR3 is TGTGCCAGCAGCCAAGTTGAGGACACAAAAGAGACCCAGTACTTC. It yields the protein CASSQVEDTKETQYF.

The chain combines TRBV9 with TRBJ2-1; 9 bases fit TRBD1. Germline CDR1 SGDLS, CDR2 YYNGEE. This CDR3 comprises 17 residues. After removal of 4 bases from V and 7 bases from J, the junction contained 15 bases not matched to a gene. The CDR3 DNA reads as TGTGCCAGCAGCCCCCGCGGGACAGGGTTCTTGGATAATGAGCAGTTCTTC. Its translation: CASSPRGTGFLDNEQFF.

The chain uses TRBV5-1 and TRBJ1-2; 7 bases agree with TRBD1. The ends lost 2 bases at V and 6 bases at J; junction bases unmatched: 7. The CDR3 totals 14 residues. Germline V gives CDR1 SGHRS, CDR2 YFSETQ. CDR3 amino acids: CASSLGRGQNGYTF. The CDR3 nucleotides are TGCGCCAGCAGCTTAGGTCGGGGACAGAATGGCTACACCTTC.

The J gene is TRBJ2-7, the V gene TRBV7-9; weak D call: TRBD1 (5 bases). The V gene's germline CDR1 is SEHNR and CDR2 FQNEAQ (reference sequence). This CDR3 spans 15 amino acids. Deletions cut 0 bases from V and 4 bases from J, with 13 bases between. The CDR3 DNA reads as TGTGCCAGCAGCTTAGCGCAGGGTCTCGCGTACGAGCAGTACTTC. Translating it yields CASSLAQGLAYEQYF.

The chain uses TRBV6-1 and TRBJ1-5; 9 nucleotides agree with TRBD1. Germline V gene sequence: CDR1 MNHNS, CDR2 SASEGT. The CDR3 length is 14 residues. J lost 7 bases, V lost 3 bases, and 4 bases had no gene match. CDR3 region: CASSETGGRQPQHF. In DNA, the CDR3 is TGTGCCAGCAGTGAGACAGGGGGGCGACAGCCCCAGCATTTT.

The V call is TRBV10-1, the J call TRBJ2-2; 8 bases align to TRBD2. From germline, CDR1 is WNHNN and CDR2 SYGVQD (reference sequence). V lost 4 bases, J lost 6 bases, and 7 bases stayed unmatched. The CDR3 extends over 15 amino acids. CDR3 amino acids: CASSVRAGVSGELFF. DNA for the CDR3: TGCGCCAGCAGTGTTCGAGCGGGAGTATCCGGGGAGCTGTTTTTT.

The chain uses TRBV2 and TRBJ1-3; TRBD1 might be the D (6 bases). CDR3 length equals 15 residues. The ends were cut back, 5 bases at V and 4 bases at J, with 15 bases in the middle. Germline V gene data show CDR1 as SNHLY and CDR2 as FYNNEI. The CDR3 region is CASSNNREGGNTIYF. The DNA of the CDR3 is TGTGCCAGCAGTAATAACAGGGAAGGGGGAAACACCATATATTTT.

In the case of this clone: A junction boundary mismatches the germline segment, possibly from a read error. The chain joins TRBV7-7 to TRBJ2-7; 8 bases agree with TRBD1. CDR3 size: 14 residues. The V gene's germline CDR1 is SSHAT and CDR2 FNYEAQ (reference sequence). This CDR3 reads CASSRKTGVGEQYF. DNA of the CDR3: TGTGCTAGCAGCCGTAAGACAGGGGTGGGCGAGCAGTACTTC.